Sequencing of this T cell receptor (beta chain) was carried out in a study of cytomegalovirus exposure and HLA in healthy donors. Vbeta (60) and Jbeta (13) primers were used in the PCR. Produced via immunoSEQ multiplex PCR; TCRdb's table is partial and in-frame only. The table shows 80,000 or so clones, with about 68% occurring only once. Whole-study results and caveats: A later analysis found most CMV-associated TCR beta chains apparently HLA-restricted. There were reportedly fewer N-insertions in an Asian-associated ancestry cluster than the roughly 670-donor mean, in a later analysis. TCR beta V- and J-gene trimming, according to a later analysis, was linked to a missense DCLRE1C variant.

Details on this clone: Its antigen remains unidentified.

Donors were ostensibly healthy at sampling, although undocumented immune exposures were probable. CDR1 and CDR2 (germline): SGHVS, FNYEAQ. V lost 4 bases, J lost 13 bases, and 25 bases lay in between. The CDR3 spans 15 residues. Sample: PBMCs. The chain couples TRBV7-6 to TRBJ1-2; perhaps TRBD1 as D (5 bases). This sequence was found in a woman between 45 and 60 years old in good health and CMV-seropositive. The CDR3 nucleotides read TGTGCCAGCAGCTCCAACTTAACCGGGACTACTAGCTGCACCTTC. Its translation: CASSSNLTGTTSCTF.